The sequence of this TCR beta chain was determined in a study of T-cell reconstitution after alpha-beta-depleted transplantation in children. Unique molecular identifiers were incorporated into the prepared TCRbeta library. MiXCR, run by TCRdb on the PCR reads, gives a single entry per CDR3 protein. Seen here are 60,000 to 100,000 distinct CDR3 sequences, 15% to 20% observed once, and the top ten hold roughly half. Comments on this clonotype: Its antigen is undetermined.

Study findings and constraints: There were some patients whose high TCRbeta diversity at day 60 came from surviving recipient T cells and thymic progenitors. T-cell numbers and diversity one year post-transplant derived largely from freshly generated T cells. After transplant, at about two months, alpha-beta T cells were reportedly derived from several hundred expanded graft clones.

Germline V gene lookup returns CDR1 SGHAT and CDR2 FQNNGV. The CDR3 consists of 14 residues. Trimming cost V 6 bases and J 0 bases, with 6 bases left between them. The genes are TRBV11-2 and TRBJ2-6; no firm D call. This TCR derives from a male patient aged 2 to 9 who had a stem cell transplant for acute lymphoblastic leukemia, so the T cells may come from the graft donor. The sample was PBMCs, mostly from graft donor cells, taken 360 days after TCRalphabeta/CD19-depleted stem cell transplant. The CDR3 region is CASRPSSGANVLTF. The CDR3 DNA reads TGTGCCAGCAGACCCAGCTCTGGGGCCAACGTCCTGACTTTC.